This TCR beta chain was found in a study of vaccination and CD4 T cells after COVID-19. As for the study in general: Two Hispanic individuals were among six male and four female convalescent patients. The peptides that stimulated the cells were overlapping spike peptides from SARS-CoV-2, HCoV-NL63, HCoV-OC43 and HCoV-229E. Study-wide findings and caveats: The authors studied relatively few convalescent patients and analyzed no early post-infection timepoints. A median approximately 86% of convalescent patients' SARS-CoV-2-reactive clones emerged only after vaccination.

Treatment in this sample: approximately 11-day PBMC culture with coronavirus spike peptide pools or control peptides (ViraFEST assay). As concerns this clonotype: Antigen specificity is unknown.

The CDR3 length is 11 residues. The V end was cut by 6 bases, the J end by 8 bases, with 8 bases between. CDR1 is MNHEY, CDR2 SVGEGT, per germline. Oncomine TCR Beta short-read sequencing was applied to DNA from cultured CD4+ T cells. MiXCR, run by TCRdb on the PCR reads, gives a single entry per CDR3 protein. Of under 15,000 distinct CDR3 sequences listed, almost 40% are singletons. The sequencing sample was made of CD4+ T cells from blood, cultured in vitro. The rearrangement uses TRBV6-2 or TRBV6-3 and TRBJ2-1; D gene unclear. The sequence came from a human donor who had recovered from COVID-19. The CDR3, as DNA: TGTGCCAGCAGCCGTCTGTATGAGCAGTTCTTC. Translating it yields CASSRLYEQFF.